Each of the 10 T cell receptor beta chains below was sequenced from the same sample in a study of cytotoxic CD8 clonotypes in ibrutinib-treated CLL. The method was immunoSEQ multiplex PCR; TCRdb's version includes in-frame clones alone and lacks a portion of them. Found here are about 15,000 clones, approximately 82% of them singletons; the top ten hold around 15%. Sequences were derived from PBMCs, sampled before ibrutinib treatment. The receptors come from a human donor with chronic lymphocytic leukemia.

The chain recombines TRBV7-9 with TRBJ2-7, with 10 nucleotides matching TRBD2. Germline V lookup: CDR1 SEHNR, CDR2 FQNEAQ (reference sequence). The CDR3 is made up of 15 amino acids. V shed 1 base and J 3 bases; nucleotides not matched to a gene: 3. CDR3 loop: CASSLEASGSYEQYF. The CDR3, as DNA: TGTGCCAGCAGCTTAGAAGCTAGCGGGAGCTACGAGCAGTACTTC.

The chain carries TRBV5-1 and TRBJ2-1; D is undetermined. The germline V gene encodes CDR1 SGHRS and CDR2 YFSETQ. The CDR3 runs to 16 residues. Trimming removed 1 base at V and 0 bases at J, with 11 bases between. CDR3 DNA sequence: TGCGCCAGCAGCTTGAACGGGCCAAGCTCCTACAATGAGCAGTTCTTC. This encodes CASSLNGPSSYNEQFF.

The J gene is TRBJ2-2, the V gene TRBV18; 7 bases fit TRBD1. V lost 0 bases and J lost 0; bases outside the gene matches: 4. Germline lookup yields CDR1 KGHSH and CDR2 LQKENI. This CDR3 contains 17 residues. The CDR3: CASSPPRQGSNTGELFF. For the CDR3, the DNA is TGTGCCAGCTCACCACCTCGACAGGGCTCGAACACCGGGGAGCTGTTTTTT.

V and J are TRBV28 and TRBJ1-1; D not certain. V was clipped by 3 bases and J by 1 base, with 6 bases between them. The CDR3 length is 13 residues. Looked up from germline, CDR1 is MDHEN and CDR2 is SYDVKM. DNA for the CDR3: TGTGCCAGCAGTTTGGTACAGAACACTGAAGCTTTCTTT. Amino acids: CASSLVQNTEAFF. The entire variable domain, with the rest obtained from reference TRBV28 and TRBJ1-1, is as follows: DVKVTQSSRYLVKRTGEKVFLECVQDMDHENMFWYRQDPGLGLRLIYFSYDVKMKEKGDIPEGYSVSREKKERFSLILESASTNQTSMYLCASSLVQNTEAFFGQGTRLTVV.

The chain couples TRBV19 to TRBJ2-3; perhaps TRBD1 as D (5 bases). The V end lost 2 bases, the J end lost 5 bases, and 14 bases lay between the germline ends. Germline lookup yields CDR1 LNHDA and CDR2 SQIVND (reference sequence). The CDR3 runs 15 residues. CDR3 region: CASSIFQGGIDTQYF. CDR3 DNA sequence: TGTGCCAGTAGTATATTTCAGGGTGGTATAGATACGCAGTATTTT.

The chain combines TRBV2 with TRBJ2-1; no firm D call. There are 13 residues in the CDR3. Trimming stripped 6 bases from V and 10 bases from J, with 16 bases between. Germline V CDR1 and CDR2: SNHLY, FYNNEI. The CDR3 DNA is TGTGCCAGCAGCTCAGAAATTGGACCGGAGCAGTTCTTC. Amino acids: CASSSEIGPEQFF.

This chain uses TRBV5-5 with TRBJ2-7, with D possibly matching TRBD2 (5 bases). Per germline, CDR1 SGHKS and CDR2 YYEKEE (reference sequence). The CDR3 loop spans 12 amino acids. V was shortened by 4 bases and J by 3 bases, with 8 bases between the two germline ends. The CDR3: CASSRGYYEQYF. DNA of the CDR3: TGTGCCAGCAGCCGAGGGTACTACGAGCAGTACTTC.

CDR3 region: CTSSQTPLWGSGRQETQYF. DNA of the CDR3: TGCACCAGCAGCCAAACTCCTCTTTGGGGTAGCGGAAGGCAAGAGACCCAGTACTTC. The gene calls are TRBV1 and TRBJ2-5; the table's D call, TRBD2, has no DNA check behind it. TRBV1 is tagged as a pseudogene. This CDR3 comprises 19 residues.

J is TRBJ2-6 and V is TRBV28; tentatively, D is TRBD1 (5 bases). This CDR3 spans 13 amino acids. Germline V gene lookup returns CDR1 MDHEN and CDR2 SYDVKM. Trimming cost V 7 bases and J 2 bases, with 6 bases left between them. This CDR3 reads CASIQAGANVLTF. The DNA of the CDR3 is TGTGCCAGCATACAGGCTGGGGCCAACGTCCTGACTTTC. Together with reference TRBV28 and TRBJ2-6, the CDR3 gives the full variable domain: DVKVTQSSRYLVKRTGEKVFLECVQDMDHENMFWYRQDPGLGLRLIYFSYDVKMKEKGDIPEGYSVSREKKERFSLILESASTNQTSMYLCASIQAGANVLTFGAGSRLTVL.

This rearrangement joins TRBV28 to TRBJ2-1; 7 bases agree with TRBD1. The germline V gene encodes CDR1 MDHEN and CDR2 SYDVKM. CDR3 length equals 13 residues. Trimming took 7 bases from V and 7 from J; bases not matched to a gene: 7. DNA of the CDR3: TGTGCCAGCAACTCACAGGGGCTGAATGAGCAGTTCTTC. Its protein product is CASNSQGLNEQFF.